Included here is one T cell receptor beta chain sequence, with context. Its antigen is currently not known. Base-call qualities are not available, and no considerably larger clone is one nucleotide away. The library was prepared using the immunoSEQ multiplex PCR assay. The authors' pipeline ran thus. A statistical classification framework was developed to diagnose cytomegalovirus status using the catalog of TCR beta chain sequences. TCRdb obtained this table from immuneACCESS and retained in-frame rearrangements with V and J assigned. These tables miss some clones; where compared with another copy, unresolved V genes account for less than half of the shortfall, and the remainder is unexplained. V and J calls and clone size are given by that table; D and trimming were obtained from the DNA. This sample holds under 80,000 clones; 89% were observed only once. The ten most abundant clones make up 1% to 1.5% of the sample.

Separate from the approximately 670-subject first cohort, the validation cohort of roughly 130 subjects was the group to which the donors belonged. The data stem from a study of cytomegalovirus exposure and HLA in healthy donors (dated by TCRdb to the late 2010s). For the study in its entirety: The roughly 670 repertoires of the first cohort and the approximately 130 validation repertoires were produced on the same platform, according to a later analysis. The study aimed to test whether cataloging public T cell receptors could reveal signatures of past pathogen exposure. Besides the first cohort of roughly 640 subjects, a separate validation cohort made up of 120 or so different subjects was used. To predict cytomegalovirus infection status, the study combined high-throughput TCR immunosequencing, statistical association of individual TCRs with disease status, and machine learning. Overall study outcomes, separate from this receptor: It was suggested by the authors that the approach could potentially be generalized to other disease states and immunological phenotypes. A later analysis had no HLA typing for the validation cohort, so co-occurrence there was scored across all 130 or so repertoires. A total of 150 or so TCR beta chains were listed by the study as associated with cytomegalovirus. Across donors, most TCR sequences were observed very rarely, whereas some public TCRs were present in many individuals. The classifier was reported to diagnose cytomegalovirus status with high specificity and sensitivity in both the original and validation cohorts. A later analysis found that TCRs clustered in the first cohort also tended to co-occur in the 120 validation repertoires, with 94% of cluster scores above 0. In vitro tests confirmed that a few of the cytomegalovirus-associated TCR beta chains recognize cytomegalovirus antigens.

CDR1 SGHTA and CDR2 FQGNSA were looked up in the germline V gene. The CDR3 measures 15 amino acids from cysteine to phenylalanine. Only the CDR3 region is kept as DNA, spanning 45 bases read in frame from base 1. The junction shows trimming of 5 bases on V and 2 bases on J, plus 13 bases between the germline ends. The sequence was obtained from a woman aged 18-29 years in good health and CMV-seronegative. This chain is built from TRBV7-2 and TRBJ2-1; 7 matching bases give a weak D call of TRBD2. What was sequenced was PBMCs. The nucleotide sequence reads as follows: TGTGCCAGCAGCCTCGACGGGGGGCCCTACAATGAGCAGTTCTTC. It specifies CASSLDGGPYNEQFF.